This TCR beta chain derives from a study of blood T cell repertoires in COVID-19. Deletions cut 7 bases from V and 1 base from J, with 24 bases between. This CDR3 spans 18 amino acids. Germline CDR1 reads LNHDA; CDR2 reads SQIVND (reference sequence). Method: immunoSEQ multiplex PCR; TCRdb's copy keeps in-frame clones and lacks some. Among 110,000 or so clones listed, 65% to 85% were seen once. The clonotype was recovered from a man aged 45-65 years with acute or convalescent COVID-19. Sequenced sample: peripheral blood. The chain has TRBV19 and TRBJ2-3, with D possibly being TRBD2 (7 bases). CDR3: CASTLSGGVFSGTDTQYF. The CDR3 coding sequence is TGTGCCAGTACTCTTTCGGGGGGCGTCTTTTCTGGCACAGATACGCAGTATTTT.